The clone carrying this T cell receptor beta chain has at least ten counts. Its specificity is unknown. The source of the sample is a study of spatial heterogeneity in lung cancer. For the study at large: Detection consistently captured more beta-chain sequences than alpha-chain sequences. Study-wide points: TCRs found ubiquitously expanded in tumor appeared in blood more at resection than at follow-up.

Germline loops: CDR1 MNHNS, CDR2 SASEGT. V was trimmed by 5 bases and J by 0 bases, leaving 7 bases between them. The CDR3 has 13 residues. Every TCR cDNA molecule carried a tag that served as a unique molecular identifier. MiXCR, run by TCRdb on the 5' RACE reads, gives a single entry per CDR3 protein. The profile covers about 82,000 distinct CDR3 sequences, with around 12% appearing a single time and 4.6% taken by the ten largest. Time point given: sample taken at primary tumor resection. Whole RNA from tumor, nontumor lung or frozen PBMC was sequenced unsorted. The donors, 70 to 80 patients with untreated early-stage non-small cell lung cancer, provided the samples.

The input for sequencing was PBMCs, taken at surgery. V is TRBV6-1 and J is TRBJ1-1; D is ambiguous. This receptor was taken from a male donor with early-stage non-small cell lung cancer. DNA of the CDR3: TGTGCCAGCAGTTTTGAGGTGAACACTGAAGCTTTCTTT. It codes for CASSFEVNTEAFF.